The next 9 T cell receptor beta chains were all read from a single sample in a study of graft-versus-host responses after intestinal transplantation. TCRdb keeps only in-frame clones here, not all; method: immunoSEQ multiplex PCR. Among about 15,000 clones listed, about 34% were seen once. The sample here was alloreactive CD4+ T cells from a mixed lymphocyte reaction culture, taken before intestinal transplant. The subset was: CFSE-low proliferating T cells sorted from approximately 6-day pre-transplant mixed lymphocyte reaction (GvH or HvG direction). Receptors were obtained from a human patient who received an intestinal transplant.

The count of this clone is one. The chain is built from TRBV15 and TRBJ1-2, with D perhaps TRBD1 (6 bases). CDR1 is LNHNV and CDR2 is YYDKDF in the germline V gene (reference sequence). The length of the CDR3 is 18 residues. V dropped 8 bases and J dropped 4 bases, with 29 bases sitting between them. The CDR3 DNA is TGTGCCACCCCACTGTCAGGTAAAAACAGGGACGGTGGCTATGGCTACACCTTC. Translating gives CATPLSGKNRDGGYGYTF.

Within the sample, this clone is medium-sized (0.01 to 0.1%). The chain couples TRBV6-1 to TRBJ2-2; D ambiguous. Trimming pared 7 bases from V and 0 bases from J, leaving 9 bases between. There are 14 residues in the CDR3. Germline CDR1 is MNHNS and CDR2 is SASEGT. For the CDR3, the DNA is TGTGCCAGCACTGCAGCTGCGAACACCGGGGAGCTGTTTTTT. It specifies CASTAAANTGELFF.

V gene TRBV7-2 combines with J gene TRBJ2-2, with 8 bases aligning to TRBD1. V gave up 5 bases and J gave up 7 bases; unmatched junction bases: 9. Germline V lookup: CDR1 SGHTA, CDR2 FQGNSA. The CDR3 has 15 residues. CDR3 amino acids: CASSQAQGAIGELFF. CDR3 coding DNA: TGTGCCAGCAGCCAGGCCCAGGGGGCGATCGGGGAGCTGTTTTTT.

This clone came up a few times. The chain carries TRBV18 and TRBJ2-7, with TRBD2 as a possible D gene (7 bases). The CDR3 sequence is 16 residues long. The V gene lost 4 bases and the J gene lost 0 bases, with 16 bases spanning the gap. Germline CDR1 reads KGHSH; CDR2 reads LQKENI. CDR3 in amino acids: CASSLSMGGASYEQYF. CDR3 DNA sequence: TGTGCCAGCTCACTTTCGATGGGGGGGGCCTCCTACGAGCAGTACTTC.

V usage is TRBV7-2 and J usage is TRBJ2-5; 12 bases are shared with TRBD2. Germline loops: CDR1 SGHTA, CDR2 FQGNSA. CDR3 length: 15 residues. V trimming: 1 base; J trimming: 4 bases; junction bases outside the gene matches: 1. In DNA, the CDR3 is TGTGCCAGCAGCTTAGGGGGACTAGCGGGAGAGACCCAGTACTTC. It codes for CASSLGGLAGETQYF. The whole variable domain, remainder taken from reference TRBV7-2 and TRBJ2-5, is GAGVSQSPSNKVTEKGKDVELRCDPISGHTALYWYRQSLGQGLEFLIYFQGNSAPDKSGLPSDRFSAERTGGSVSTLTIQRTQQEDSAVYLCASSLGGLAGETQYFGPGTRLLVL.

This clone rates as medium-sized. Other DNA sequences in the same sample also yield this CDR3. V and J are TRBV2 and TRBJ1-5; 8 nucleotides match TRBD1. Germline-derived CDR1 and CDR2 are SNHLY and FYNNEI. The CDR3 consists of 15 residues. V shed 8 bases and J 1 base; nucleotides not matched to a gene: 7. CDR3 coding DNA: TGTGCCAGCGGACCAGGGGGCGCGAGCAATCAGCCCCAGCATTTT. Its translation is CASGPGGASNQPQHF.

This clone was seen only once. The genes are TRBV2 and TRBJ2-1; either TRBD1 or TRBD2 may supply D (5 bases each). V shed 8 bases and J shed 3 bases, with 11 bases lying between them. The germline gives CDR1 SNHLY, CDR2 FYNNEI. This CDR3 is 13 amino acids long. CDR3 DNA: TGTGCCAGCTCTTATGGGGGCTACAATGAGCAGTTCTTC. Encoded protein: CASSYGGYNEQFF.

This clone has more than one count but fewer than ten. This chain joins TRBV7-9 and TRBJ2-7; D gene unclear. Germline V gene data show CDR1 as SEHNR and CDR2 as FQNEAQ (reference sequence). Trimming cost V 7 bases and J 0 bases, with 4 bases left between them. The CDR3 runs 11 residues. The CDR3 reads CASTSSYEQYF. The DNA of the CDR3 is TGTGCCAGCACCAGCTCCTACGAGCAGTACTTC.

This clone was counted between two and nine times. The V call is TRBV5-4, the J call TRBJ2-3; TRBD2 matches at 12 bases. This CDR3 has 15 residues. Germline CDR1 and CDR2: SGHNT and YYREEE (reference sequence). V gave up 4 bases and J gave up 3 bases; unmatched junction bases: 3. CDR3 DNA sequence: TGTGCCAGCAGCCCCGGGACTAGCGGGACAGATACGCAGTATTTT. It is translated as CASSPGTSGTDTQYF.